Here is one TCR beta chain with its context. The data originate from a study of blood T cells in healthy people across ages. Extraction yielded at least 5.5 micrograms of total RNA per sample. Together with a sample-barcoded 5' primer, a J-beta primer mix was included in a second PCR lasting about 6 to 12 cycles. TCRdb analysed the 5' RACE reads with MiXCR anew, one entry per CDR3 protein. This table holds about 930,000 distinct CDR3 sequences, about 29% found once. CDR1 and CDR2 from the germline V gene are DFQATT and SNEGSKA (reference sequence). V was cut by 3 bases and J by 2 bases, with 10 bases left in between. CDR3 size: 13 residues. This same sample was also taken into another study, of T cells of mothers and their children.

The chain carries TRBV20-1 and TRBJ2-5; the D is unclear. Sequencing was carried out using blood. The receptor was isolated from a woman in her 40s in good health. DNA for the CDR3: TGCAGTGCTAGTTTAGGCGGACAAGAGACCCAGTACTTC. Its translation is CSASLGGQETQYF.